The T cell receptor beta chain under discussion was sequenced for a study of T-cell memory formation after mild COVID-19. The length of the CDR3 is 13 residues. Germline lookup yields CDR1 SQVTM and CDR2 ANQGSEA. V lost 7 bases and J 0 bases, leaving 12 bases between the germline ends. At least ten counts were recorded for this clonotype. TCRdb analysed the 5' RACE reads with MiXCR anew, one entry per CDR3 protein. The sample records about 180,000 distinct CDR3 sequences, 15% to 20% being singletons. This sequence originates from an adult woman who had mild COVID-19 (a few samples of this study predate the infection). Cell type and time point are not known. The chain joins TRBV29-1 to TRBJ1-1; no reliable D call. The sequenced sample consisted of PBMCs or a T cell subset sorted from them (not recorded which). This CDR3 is CSARIDLNTEAFF. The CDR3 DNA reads TGCAGCGCGAGGATCGACCTGAACACTGAAGCTTTCTTT.